This TCR beta chain was documented in a study of T-cell reconstitution after alpha-beta-depleted transplantation in children. Notes on the study in general: Several hundred expanded graft clones reportedly supplied alpha-beta T cells about two months after transplant. Elevated TCRbeta diversity at day 60 was traced, in some patients, to surviving recipient T cells and thymic progenitors. Most T-cell counts and diversity one year after the transplant came from T cells that were newly produced.

The authors prepared the TCRbeta library with unique molecular identifiers. TCRdb reprocessed the PCR reads via MiXCR and lists one record per CDR3 protein. The sample contains approximately 400,000 distinct CDR3 sequences, 15% to 20% of which appear only once. Regarding this clonotype: Its antigen is unidentified.

This TCR was recovered from a boy younger than two who had a stem cell transplant for Wiskott-Aldrich syndrome, so the T cells may come from the graft donor. The sample in question was PBMCs, mostly from graft donor cells, obtained 360 days after TCRalphabeta/CD19-depleted stem cell transplant.

The CDR3 sequence is CASSSAGGSYNEQFF. CDR3 nucleotides: TGCGCCAGCAGCTCAGCGGGGGGCTCCTACAATGAGCAGTTCTTC. The chain is built from TRBV5-1 and TRBJ2-1, with 9 bases that match TRBD2. Germline values: CDR1 SGHRS, CDR2 YFSETQ. There are 15 residues in the CDR3. V shed 3 bases, J shed 0 bases, and the junction held 1 base outside the gene matches.